This T cell receptor beta chain emerged from a study of T cells and Merkel cell carcinoma outcomes. Points on this clone: The antigen is unknown.

Study results and limitations: Reportedly, T-cell repertoire with density predicts Merkel cell carcinoma outcomes.

Sequencing was performed with immunoSEQ multiplex PCR; in TCRdb, only in-frame clones are kept and a portion is missing. The sample yields 6,000 or so clones, 65% to 80% seen once. Germline loops: CDR1 LNHDA, CDR2 SQIVND (reference sequence). Trimming stripped 4 bases from V and 1 base from J, with 17 bases between. The CDR3 is 16 amino acids. The receptor was derived from a human donor with Merkel cell carcinoma. Some clones in this sample may be carry-over from other donors' samples. The V and J genes are TRBV19 and TRBJ2-7, with D perhaps given as TRBD1 or TRBD2 (5 bases each). The sample taken for sequencing was tumor tissue from Merkel cell carcinoma. The DNA of the CDR3 is TGTGCCAGTAGTACTCGAAAGGGGACCGAGTCCTACGAGCAGTACTTC. Translated: CASSTRKGTESYEQYF.